This T cell receptor (beta chain) stems from a study of CD8 T cells in Susac syndrome. The RNA, about 0.5 to 1 ug, was put through reverse transcription using random hexamers. An immunoSEQ multiplex PCR amplified TCR beta CDR3 over 54 Vbeta and 13 Jbeta. Each CDR3 protein is one row after TCRdb ran MiXCR on the immunoSEQ multiplex PCR reads. The sample includes under 150,000 distinct CDR3 sequences, over 75% of them seen just once. CD8+ and CD4+ T cells from blood underwent TCR beta sequencing. Stable or active relapsing-remitting multiple sclerosis, untreated and meeting revised McDonald criteria, defined the controls. Germline CDR1 MNHEY, CDR2 SVGAGI. The V gene lost 6 bases and the J gene lost 7 bases, with 6 bases spanning the gap. The CDR3 consists of 11 residues.

The sequence derives from a human donor with multiple sclerosis. The chain combines TRBV6-5 with TRBJ2-2; D is unclear. The sequenced sample consisted of CD8+ T cells from PBMCs. The CDR3: CASRGGGELFF. Here the CDR3 DNA reads TGTGCCAGCAGGGGCGGCGGGGAGCTGTTTTTT.